These 15 T cell receptor beta chains were sequenced from one sample in a study of T cell responses to AZD1222 COVID-19 vaccine. Measured with immunoSEQ multiplex PCR; TCRdb has only the in-frame clones, and not every one. The sample lists about 150,000 clones; roughly 90% were seen once. The material was peripheral blood, obtained on day 0 of AZD1222 vaccination. The receptor set was obtained from an adult in good health.

The V and J genes are TRBV2 and TRBJ1-4; TRBD1 matches at 8 bases. In germline, CDR1 is SNHLY, CDR2 FYNNEI. Trimming removed 4 bases from V and 8 bases from J; junction bases left unmatched: 6. The CDR3 length is 14 residues. The CDR3 is CASSANRGEEKLFF. CDR3 coding DNA: TGTGCCAGCAGTGCAAACAGGGGGGAAGAAAAACTGTTTTTT.

The chain uses TRBV5-5 and TRBJ1-1; a weak D match, TRBD1 (5 bases). The V gene lost 7 bases and the J gene lost 3 bases, with 13 bases spanning the gap. CDR3 size: 13 residues. Germline assignment: CDR1 SGHKS and CDR2 YYEKEE (reference sequence). The DNA for the CDR3 is TGTGCCAGCCAACTGGGGGGAGACACTGAAGCTTTCTTT. Translating it yields CASQLGGDTEAFF.

Written as DNA, the CDR3 is TGTGCCAGCAGGCCCCCCGGGACTAGCCCAGTGCATACGCAGTATTTT. It specifies CASRPPGTSPVHTQYF. The chain employs TRBV5-5 and TRBJ2-3; TRBD2 matches at 9 bases. CDR3 size: 16 residues. The germline gives CDR1 SGHKS, CDR2 YYEKEE (reference sequence). V was pared by 5 bases and J by 7 bases, with 14 bases of the junction left unmatched.

This clone appeared a single time. This rearrangement joins TRBV5-1 to TRBJ2-2, with 10 bases fitting TRBD2. The V gene's germline CDR1 is SGHRS and CDR2 YFSETQ. The CDR3 length is 15 residues. The V and J ends lost 2 bases and 5 bases, in that order; junction bases with no gene match: 3. This CDR3 reads CASSLSGGATGELFF. The CDR3 DNA reads TGCGCCAGCAGCTTAAGCGGGGGGGCGACCGGGGAGCTGTTTTTT.

The V call is TRBV9, the J call TRBJ1-6; weak D call: TRBD1 (5 bases). The CDR3 runs to 14 residues. The V and J ends lost 0 bases and 10 bases respectively, with 11 bases between them. Germline CDR1 and CDR2: SGDLS and YYNGEE. CDR3 nucleotides: TGTGCCAGCAGCGTAGGTTGGGGGGGGTCACCCCTCCACTTT. It yields the protein CASSVGWGGSPLHF.

The rearrangement uses TRBV19 and TRBJ1-1; D ambiguous. V was trimmed by 3 bases and J by 10 bases, leaving 9 bases between them. CDR1 LNHDA and CDR2 SQIVND come from the germline V gene (reference sequence). CDR3 length: 11 residues. CDR3 in DNA: TGTGCCAGTAGTATCGGGCCGGGAGCTTTCTTT. It is translated as CASSIGPGAFF.

The chain employs TRBV7-3 and TRBJ2-7; TRBD2 aligns across 16 bases. CDR3 length: 17 amino acids. V lost 6 bases to trimming and J lost 6 bases; unmatched junction nucleotides: 11. From germline, CDR1 is SGHTA and CDR2 FQGTGA. Here the CDR3 reads CASSPTGTSGRGGEQYF. DNA for the CDR3: TGTGCCAGCAGTCCGACCGGGACTAGCGGGAGGGGGGGCGAGCAGTACTTC.

The chain is built from TRBV28 and TRBJ1-1; no definite D call. Germline V gene lookup returns CDR1 MDHEN and CDR2 SYDVKM. The CDR3 runs 14 residues. V shed 3 bases and J shed 0 bases, with 8 bases lying between them. The CDR3 spells CASSFGPMNTEAFF. Written as DNA, the CDR3 is TGTGCCAGCAGTTTCGGTCCTATGAACACTGAAGCTTTCTTT.

This chain links TRBV7-6 with TRBJ2-7, with 12 bases aligning to TRBD2. With 1 base clipped from V and 3 bases from J, the junction kept 4 bases outside the gene matches. This CDR3 spans 16 amino acids. Germline CDR1 and CDR2: SGHVS and FNYEAQ. CDR3 sequence: CASSLGGLAGRYEQYF. CDR3 coding DNA: TGTGCCAGCAGCTTAGGCGGACTAGCGGGGCGCTACGAGCAGTACTTC.

The V and J genes are TRBV27 and TRBJ2-7; 8 nucleotides agree with TRBD1. V shed 5 bases and J 0 bases; nucleotides not matched to a gene: 9. The CDR3 totals 16 residues. Germline CDR1 MNHEY, CDR2 SMNVEV (reference sequence). The CDR3 loop reads CASSLLDRASSYEQYF. The CDR3 DNA follows: TGTGCCAGCAGTCTCCTGGACAGGGCCAGCTCCTACGAGCAGTACTTC.

The V call is TRBV10-3, the J call TRBJ2-3; the D is unclear. The CDR3 totals 16 residues. The germline CDR1 and CDR2 sequences are ENHRY and SYGVKD. Between the trimmed V and J ends, which lost 6 bases and 2 bases, there was a span of 18 bases. CDR3 sequence reads: CAISPGAAGLTDTQYF. CDR3 bases: TGTGCCATCAGCCCCGGCGCGGCCGGCCTCACAGATACGCAGTATTTT.

J is TRBJ1-1 and V is TRBV6-6, with D possibly TRBD1 on 5 matching bases. The CDR3 loop spans 18 amino acids. V gave up 5 bases and J gave up 0 bases, with 22 bases separating them. Germline assignment: CDR1 MNHNY and CDR2 SVGAGI (reference sequence). CDR3 protein: CASSHGAAANYMNTEAFF. CDR3 coding DNA: TGTGCCAGCAGTCACGGGGCGGCGGCAAATTACATGAACACTGAAGCTTTCTTT.

CDR3 DNA sequence: TGTGCCAGCAGTTACTCGTTCCGCGGGGAGCTGTTTTTT. Translating gives CASSYSFRGELFF. The rearrangement links TRBV6-5 to TRBJ2-2; D not certain. The CDR3 loop spans 13 amino acids. CDR1 and CDR2 from the germline V gene are MNHEY and SVGAGI. The V end lost 0 bases, the J end lost 7 bases, and 6 bases lay between the germline ends.

The genes are TRBV6-5 and TRBJ1-1, with 8 bases identical to TRBD1. With 7 bases clipped from V and 1 base from J, the junction kept 5 bases outside the gene matches. The V gene's germline CDR1 is MNHEY and CDR2 SVGAGI. The CDR3 has 14 residues. The CDR3 region has the DNA TGTGCCAGCAACAACAGGGGGAGGAACACTGAAGCTTTCTTT. Translation gives CASNNRGRNTEAFF.

V usage is TRBV2 and J usage is TRBJ2-5; 7 bases align to TRBD2. In germline, CDR1 is SNHLY, CDR2 FYNNEI. The V gene end was trimmed by 6 bases and the J gene end by 1 base; junction bases not matched to a gene: 8. This CDR3 contains 15 residues. For the CDR3, the DNA is TGTGCCAGCAGGTCAGGGAGGGGCGTCCAAGAGACCCAGTACTTC. It is translated as CASRSGRGVQETQYF.